These 28 T cell receptor beta chains came from one sample sequenced in a study of shared clonotypes between healthy human individuals. Only CD45RO-negative cells positively selected for CCR7 counted as naive CD8 cells, so terminally differentiated effector memory CD45RA+ cells were excluded. This table comes from immunoSEQ multiplex PCR, and its TCRdb copy is limited to in-frame clones, with some not included. Here the sample spans about 2,200,000 clones, approximately 94% being singletons. The source material was naive CD8+ T cells from PBMCs. The receptors here all came from a man aged 18 to 29 in good health. Some clones in this sample may be carry-over from other donors' samples.

The CDR3 protein is CASSPPLAGSSYEQYF. The CDR3 nucleotides are TGTGCCAGCAGCCCCCCACTAGCGGGAAGCTCCTACGAGCAGTACTTC. The genes are TRBV7-2 and TRBJ2-7; 10 nucleotides agree with TRBD2. The CDR3 has 16 amino acids. From germline, CDR1 is SGHTA and CDR2 FQGNSA. J gave up 0 bases and V 5 bases, and 7 bases lay outside the gene matches.

The chain couples TRBV28 to TRBJ1-2, with TRBD1 matching 8 bases. This CDR3 comprises 16 residues. V lost 1 base and J lost 1; bases outside the gene matches: 5. Germline-derived CDR1 and CDR2 are MDHEN and SYDVKM. The DNA of the CDR3 is TGTGCCAGCAGTTTATCATACAGGGGGATTAACTATGGCTACACCTTC. It specifies CASSLSYRGINYGYTF.

In DNA, the CDR3 is TGTGCCAGCAGCTTCAACAGGGCTGGGAACACTGAAGCTTTCTTT. Amino acids: CASSFNRAGNTEAFF. The chain is built from TRBV7-9 and TRBJ1-1; D is perhaps TRBD1 (6 bases). This CDR3 has 15 residues. Germline V gives CDR1 SEHNR, CDR2 FQNEAQ (reference sequence). With 3 bases removed from V and 1 base from J, the gap between germline ends came to 12 bases.

The chain uses TRBV4-1 and TRBJ2-3; TRBD1 agrees at 8 bases. The length of the CDR3 is 13 residues. CDR1 MGHRA and CDR2 YSYEKL come from the germline V gene. V dropped 3 bases and J dropped 4; count of bases not matched to a gene: 0. Written as DNA, the CDR3 is TGCGCCAGCAGCCAGACAGGGGCAGATACGCAGTATTTT. As protein: CASSQTGADTQYF.

The genes are TRBV19 and TRBJ1-2; no firm D call. The germline CDR1 and CDR2 sequences are LNHDA and SQIVND (reference sequence). This CDR3 comprises 16 residues. V lost 5 bases and J 0 bases, leaving 16 bases between the germline ends. Here the CDR3 reads CASSVHPLRANYGYTF. DNA for the CDR3: TGTGCCAGTAGTGTCCACCCCTTACGAGCTAACTATGGCTACACCTTC.

This chain joins TRBV9 and TRBJ2-7; D is undetermined. The germline V gene encodes CDR1 SGDLS and CDR2 YYNGEE. This CDR3 spans 13 amino acids. The germline V and J ends were trimmed by 3 bases and 3 bases, with 10 bases remaining between them. The CDR3 bases are TGTGCCAGCAGCGGCCAGGTGGGCTACGAGCAGTACTTC. Its translation is CASSGQVGYEQYF.

CDR3 sequence: CASSYLGARAEAFF. The CDR3 DNA reads as TGTGCCAGCAGTTACTTGGGGGCGAGGGCTGAAGCTTTCTTT. The chain carries TRBV6-5 and TRBJ1-1; perhaps TRBD1 as D (6 bases). The CDR3 runs to 14 residues. The V end was cut by 1 base, the J end by 6 bases, with 12 bases between. CDR1 and CDR2 (germline): MNHEY, SVGAGI.

This chain uses TRBV13 with TRBJ2-7; D unresolved. The CDR3 sequence is 14 residues long. With 5 bases removed from V and 7 bases from J, the gap between germline ends came to 18 bases. The germline V gene encodes CDR1 PRHDT and CDR2 FYEKMQ (reference sequence). The CDR3 loop is CASSPRAAHKEQYF. The CDR3 nucleotides are TGTGCCAGCAGCCCCCGGGCGGCTCATAAGGAGCAGTACTTC.

The chain employs TRBV11-2 and TRBJ2-7; 11 nucleotides align to TRBD2. Germline values: CDR1 SGHAT, CDR2 FQNNGV. This CDR3 has 17 amino acids. Germline trimming cut 4 bases from V and 5 bases from J; bases unmatched to any gene: 13. The CDR3 spells CASSSSTSGSWSNEQYF. CDR3 coding DNA: TGTGCCAGCAGCTCCTCCACTAGCGGGAGTTGGTCTAACGAGCAGTACTTC.

The genes are TRBV28 and TRBJ1-2; D gene unclear. V lost 6 bases and J lost 4, with 15 bases in between. CDR3 length: 14 amino acids. Germline V gene lookup returns CDR1 MDHEN and CDR2 SYDVKM. DNA for the CDR3: TGTGCCAGCAGCCATCAACCGGAATTCTATGGCTACACCTTC. This encodes CASSHQPEFYGYTF.

V gene TRBV5-5 combines with J gene TRBJ1-1, with TRBD1 identical over 8 bases. Germline V CDR1 and CDR2: SGHKS, YYEKEE (reference sequence). The CDR3 loop spans 17 amino acids. Unmatched junction bases numbered 9, after V lost 2 bases and J lost 0 bases. Here the CDR3 DNA reads TGTGCCAGCAGCTTATCCCGGACAGGGAACATGAACACTGAAGCTTTCTTT. It yields the protein CASSLSRTGNMNTEAFF.

In this sample, this clone turned up a few times. The chain carries TRBV29-1 and TRBJ1-5; TRBD1 matches 9 bases. Trimming took 3 bases from V and 12 from J; bases not matched to a gene: 0. The CDR3 sequence is 10 residues long. CDR1 is SQVTM, CDR2 ANQGSEA, per germline. The CDR3 sequence is CSVEDRGQHF. The CDR3 DNA is TGCAGCGTTGAGGACAGGGGCCAGCATTTT.

The J gene is TRBJ2-6, the V gene TRBV19, with no clear D. Looked up from germline, CDR1 is LNHDA and CDR2 is SQIVND (reference sequence). Trimming pared 0 bases from V and 1 base from J, leaving 16 bases between. This CDR3 spans 19 amino acids. DNA of the CDR3: TGTGCCAGTAGTATAGATTGGGCCCGACGAACTTCTGGGGCCAACGTCCTGACTTTC. Protein product: CASSIDWARRTSGANVLTF.

The J gene is TRBJ2-3, the V gene TRBV28; TRBD1 matches 7 bases. CDR3 length equals 14 residues. Germline V lookup: CDR1 MDHEN, CDR2 SYDVKM. The ends lost 7 bases at V and 6 bases at J; junction bases unmatched: 10. CDR3 amino acids: CASNEYQGVDTQYF. CDR3 in DNA: TGTGCCAGCAATGAATACCAGGGGGTGGATACGCAGTATTTT.

This chain connects TRBV5-6 to TRBJ2-7, with D uncertain. The CDR3 sequence is 13 residues long. The V gene lost 3 bases and the J gene lost 2 bases, with 9 bases spanning the gap. The V gene's germline CDR1 is SGHDT and CDR2 YYEEEE. CDR3: CASSSLVPYEQYF. The CDR3 bases are TGTGCCAGCAGCTCCCTAGTGCCCTACGAGCAGTACTTC.

The chain recombines TRBV7-8 with TRBJ2-7, with TRBD1 matching over 9 bases. The germline V gene encodes CDR1 SGHVS and CDR2 FQNEAQ. Trimming at V came to 3 bases and at J to 5 bases, leaving 8 bases not matched to a gene. This CDR3 has 15 amino acids. CDR3 sequence: CASSLAGTGSHEQYF. The CDR3 region has the DNA TGTGCCAGCAGCTTGGCCGGGACAGGGAGTCACGAGCAGTACTTC.

This chain connects TRBV7-6 to TRBJ2-3; 13 nucleotides line up with TRBD2. CDR3 length equals 22 residues. The V gene end was trimmed by 5 bases and the J gene end by 6 bases; junction bases not matched to a gene: 26. From germline, CDR1 is SGHVS and CDR2 FNYEAQ. The CDR3 loop is CASSLRTSGSELGGFGLDTQYF. CDR3 coding DNA: TGTGCCAGCAGCCTCAGGACTAGCGGGAGCGAATTAGGGGGATTCGGATTGGATACGCAGTATTTT.

With regard to this clone: Other DNA sequences within the sample encode an identical CDR3. The CDR3 here is CASSLEGLAGEETQYF. As DNA, the CDR3 is TGTGCCAGCAGCTTAGAGGGACTAGCGGGAGAAGAGACCCAGTACTTC. The chain couples TRBV7-6 to TRBJ2-5, with 14 nucleotides matching TRBD2. V shed 1 base and J 3 bases; nucleotides not matched to a gene: 1. Germline V gene lookup returns CDR1 SGHVS and CDR2 FNYEAQ. The CDR3 contains 16 residues. The whole variable domain, filled in from reference TRBV7-6 and TRBJ2-5, reads GAGVSQSPRYKVTKRGQDVALRCDPISGHVSLYWYRQALGQGPEFLTYFNYEAQQDKSGLPNDRFSAERPEGSISTLTIQRTEQRDSAMYRCASSLEGLAGEETQYFGPGTRLLVL.

This clone came up once. This chain uses TRBV29-1 with TRBJ1-2; D gene uncertain. V dropped 4 bases and J dropped 4 bases, with 10 bases sitting between them. Looked up from germline, CDR1 is SQVTM and CDR2 is ANQGSEA. This CDR3 spans 12 amino acids. CDR3 sequence (DNA): TGCAGCGTTGTGACCAGTAGCTATGGCTACACCTTC. Amino acid sequence: CSVVTSSYGYTF.

The gene calls are TRBV6-4 and TRBJ2-1; tentatively, D is TRBD1 or TRBD2 (5 bases each). CDR3 size: 15 residues. From germline, CDR1 is MRHNA and CDR2 SNTAGT. Trimming shortened V by 4 bases and J by 10 bases, and 20 bases separated the two germline ends. The CDR3, as DNA: TGTGCCAGCAGTGCCATCCCGGGACCTCCAGGGGAGCAGTTCTTC. This translates into CASSAIPGPPGEQFF.

The chain has TRBV9 and TRBJ2-3; TRBD2 might be the D (5 bases). Looked up from germline, CDR1 is SGDLS and CDR2 is YYNGEE. V lost 4 bases and J 2 bases, leaving 20 bases between the germline ends. CDR3 length: 17 residues. In DNA form, the CDR3 reads TGTGCCAGCAGCCACCCCCGGGGTGGGAAGGTCACAGATACGCAGTATTTT. Amino acids: CASSHPRGGKVTDTQYF.

The V gene is TRBV10-3, the J gene TRBJ1-2; the D is unclear. The CDR3 is 15 residues long. Germline V gene data show CDR1 as ENHRY and CDR2 as SYGVKD. With 0 bases removed from V and 7 bases from J, the gap between germline ends came to 15 bases. The CDR3 nucleotides read TGTGCCATCAGTGAGTCTCCGCGGCAGATCATTGGCTACACCTTC. This encodes CAISESPRQIIGYTF.

Points on this clone: Other DNA sequences in the sample encode the same CDR3. The chain uses TRBV27 and TRBJ2-7; D possibly matches TRBD1 or TRBD2 (5 bases each). There are 13 residues in the CDR3. The V end was cut by 6 bases, the J end by 3 bases, with 12 bases between. Germline CDR1 and CDR2: MNHEY and SMNVEV (reference sequence). The CDR3 region is CASSLGPGYEQYF. The DNA of the CDR3 is TGTGCCAGCAGCTTGGGACCAGGCTACGAGCAGTACTTC.

The CDR3 region is CASSLGGRTYNEQFF. As DNA, the CDR3 is TGTGCCAGCAGCTTAGGCGGGAGGACCTACAATGAGCAGTTCTTC. The rearrangement joins TRBV7-9 to TRBJ2-1; 8 bases agree with TRBD2. Per germline, CDR1 SEHNR and CDR2 FQNEAQ (reference sequence). Germline trimming cut 1 base from V and 2 bases from J; bases unmatched to any gene: 1. The CDR3 length is 15 residues.

The chain combines TRBV10-3 with TRBJ1-1; D not certain. The V end was cut by 4 bases, the J end by 3 bases, with 6 bases between. The CDR3 has 12 residues. The V gene's germline CDR1 is ENHRY and CDR2 SYGVKD. CDR3 DNA sequence: TGTGCCATCAGTGGGCTTGACACTGAAGCTTTCTTT. The encoded protein is CAISGLDTEAFF.

The chain uses TRBV15 and TRBJ2-5; tentatively, D is TRBD2 (7 bases). Per the germline V gene, CDR1 is LNHNV and CDR2 is YYDKDF (reference sequence). Trimming pared 1 base from V and 5 bases from J, leaving 14 bases between. This CDR3 comprises 15 residues. The CDR3, as DNA: TGTGCCACCAGCAGAGTTCAGGGGCGGGGGGAGACCCAGTACTTC. Protein product: CATSRVQGRGETQYF.

This clone occurred once. This rearrangement joins TRBV21-1 to TRBJ1-2; TRBD1 is taken as the D call from the table, unchecked against the DNA. TRBV21-1 is tagged as a pseudogene. The CDR3 consists of 16 residues. CDR3 DNA sequence: TGTGCCAGCAGCAAAGTCGTCACCAGGGGGCCTGATGGCTACACCTTC. This encodes CASSKVVTRGPDGYTF.

CDR3 DNA: TGTGCCAGCAGTCGGAGAGGGTACACTGAAGCTTTCTTT. Its protein is CASSRRGYTEAFF. The chain joins TRBV14 to TRBJ1-1; D is undetermined. Germline CDR1 and CDR2: SGHDN and FVKESK. The CDR3 totals 13 residues. V was clipped by 6 bases and J by 3 bases, with 11 bases between them.